This section outlines one TCR beta chain sequence together with its context. Trimming removed 0 bases at V and 3 bases at J, with 15 bases between. This CDR3 spans 16 amino acids. The data derive from a study of spatial heterogeneity in lung cancer. TCRdb re-derived calls from the 5' RACE reads in MiXCR, one entry per CDR3 protein. This sample has about 36,000 distinct CDR3 sequences, with 5.2% found just once. Time point meaning: sample taken at primary tumor resection. Without sorting, whole RNA was sequenced from tumor, nontumor lung or frozen PBMC. The chain has TRBV23-1 and TRBJ2-7, with D perhaps TRBD2 (7 bases). TRBV23-1 qualifies as an ORF whose function is uncertain. The TCR was taken from a female donor with early-stage non-small cell lung cancer. The input for sequencing was PBMCs, taken at surgery. CDR3 nucleotide sequence: TGCGCCAGCAGTCAATCGAGGGGGGGGCACCTCTACGAGCAGTACTTC. As protein: CASSQSRGGHLYEQYF.